This T cell receptor beta chain came from a study of blood T cell repertoires in COVID-19. Overall study: Sources were T cells, B-cell-depleted T cells, or PBMCs; the material itself was cDNA or gDNA.

TCRdb's table, derived via immunoSEQ multiplex PCR, lists solely in-frame clones and lacks some. The sample has 150,000 or so clones; around 73% are singletons. The TCR was taken from a woman between 45 and 65 years old who had recovered from COVID-19. Specimen: PBMCs or T cells enriched from blood (not recorded which).

The CDR3 region has the DNA TGTGCCAGCAGTTCCCCGGGGGGATCGTGGCAAGAGACCCAGTACTTC. The encoded protein is CASSSPGGSWQETQYF. The chain joins TRBV2 to TRBJ2-5; 7 positions match TRBD2. Germline CDR1 SNHLY, CDR2 FYNNEI. This CDR3 is 16 amino acids long. Trimming cost V 5 bases and J 2 bases; bases outside gene matches: 11.